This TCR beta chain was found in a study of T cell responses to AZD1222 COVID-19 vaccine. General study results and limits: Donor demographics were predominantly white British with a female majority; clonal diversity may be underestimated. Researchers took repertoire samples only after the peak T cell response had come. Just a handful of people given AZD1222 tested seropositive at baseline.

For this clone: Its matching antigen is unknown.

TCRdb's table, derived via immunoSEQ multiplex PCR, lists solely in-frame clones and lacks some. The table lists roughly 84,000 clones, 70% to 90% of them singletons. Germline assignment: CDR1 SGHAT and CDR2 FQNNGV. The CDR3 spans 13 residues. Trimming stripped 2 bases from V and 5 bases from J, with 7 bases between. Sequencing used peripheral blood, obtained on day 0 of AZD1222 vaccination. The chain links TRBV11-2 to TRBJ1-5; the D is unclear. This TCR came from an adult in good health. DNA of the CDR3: TGTGCCAGCAGCTTAAATTTGGATCAGCCCCAGCATTTT. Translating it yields CASSLNLDQPQHF.